This T cell receptor (beta chain) was identified in a study of identical twins. Study observations and caveats: Fewer insertions characterized abundant cord blood beta clonotypes, whereas memory repertoires showed none. Invariant T cells like MAIT and iNKT could partly confound the zero-insertion analyses. The authors drew conclusions from cross-sectional statistical analysis rather than following the same donors.

Germline loops: CDR1 MNHEY, CDR2 SMNVEV (reference sequence). V lost 6 bases to trimming and J lost 4 bases, with 11 bases between them. The CDR3 spans 13 residues. A word on this clonotype: Its antigen is unidentified.

Template switching supplied a universal primer site; unique molecular identifiers were carried on the cDNA. MiXCR, run by TCRdb on the 5' RACE reads, gives a single entry per CDR3 protein. Found here are some 630,000 distinct CDR3 sequences, roughly 7.1% of them singletons; the top ten hold roughly 1.5%. These sequences were also reported in another study, on yellow fever vaccine responses in identical twins.

The V call is TRBV27, the J call TRBJ2-3, with unresolved D. Material for sequencing was PBMCs. The clonotype comes from a woman between 18 and 29 years old in good health. Here the CDR3 reads CASSPITADTQYF. The CDR3 bases are TGTGCCAGCAGCCCAATCACAGCAGATACGCAGTATTTT.